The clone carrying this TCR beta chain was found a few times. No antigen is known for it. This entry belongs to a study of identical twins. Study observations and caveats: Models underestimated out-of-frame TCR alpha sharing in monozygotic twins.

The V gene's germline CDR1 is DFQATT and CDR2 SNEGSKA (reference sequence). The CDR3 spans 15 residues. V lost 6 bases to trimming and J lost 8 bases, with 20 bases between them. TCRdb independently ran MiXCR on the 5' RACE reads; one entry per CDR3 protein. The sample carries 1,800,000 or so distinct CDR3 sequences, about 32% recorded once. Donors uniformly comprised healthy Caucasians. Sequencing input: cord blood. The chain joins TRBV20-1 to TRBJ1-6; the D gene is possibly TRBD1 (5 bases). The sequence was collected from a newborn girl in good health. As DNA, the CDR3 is TGCAGTGCCCCTTCCGTGGGCAGGGTAGATTCACCCCTCCACTTT. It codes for CSAPSVGRVDSPLHF.